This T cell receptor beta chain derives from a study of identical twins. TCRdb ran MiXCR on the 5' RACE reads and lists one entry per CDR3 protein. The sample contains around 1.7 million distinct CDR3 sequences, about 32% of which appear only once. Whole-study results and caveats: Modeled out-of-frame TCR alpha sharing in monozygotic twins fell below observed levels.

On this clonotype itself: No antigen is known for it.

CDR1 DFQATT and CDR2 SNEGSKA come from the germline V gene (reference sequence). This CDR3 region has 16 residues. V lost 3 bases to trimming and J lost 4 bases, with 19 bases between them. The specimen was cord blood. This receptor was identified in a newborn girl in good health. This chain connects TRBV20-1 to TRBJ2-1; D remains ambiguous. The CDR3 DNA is TGCAGTGCTAGTAATCGACGACAAGTGTGGTACAATGAGCAGTTCTTC. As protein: CSASNRRQVWYNEQFF.